This T cell receptor beta chain appears in the sequencing data of a study of PD-1 blockade in classical Hodgkin lymphoma. Study-level findings and limits: Lower baseline TCR diversity was reported for newly diagnosed patients than for healthy donors.

Per the germline V gene, CDR1 is SEHNR and CDR2 is FQNEAQ (reference sequence). Trimming cost V 1 base and J 7 bases, with 10 bases left between them. The CDR3 runs to 13 residues. TCRdb keeps only in-frame clones here, not all; method: immunoSEQ multiplex PCR. The sample lists roughly 86,000 clones; under 85% were seen once. Time point noted: cycle 4 day 1 (C4D1), after around six weeks of nivolumab. Relapse was seen in all patients after autologous stem cell transplantation, and brentuximab vedotin exposure was variable. Concerning this clone: Its antigen is still unknown.

The chain employs TRBV7-9 and TRBJ1-2; a possible D gene is TRBD1 (5 bases). The receptor's source is a human donor with classical Hodgkin lymphoma. The sample consisted of peripheral blood mononuclear cells (PBMCs), taken before the fourth cycle of nivolumab. The CDR3 DNA reads as TGTGCCAGCAGCTTAGTTGGGGGTGGTGGCTACACCTTC. Amino acid sequence: CASSLVGGGGYTF. The variable domain in full, completed from reference TRBV7-9 and TRBJ1-2, reads DTGVSQNPRHKITKRGQNVTFRCDPISEHNRLYWYRQTLGQGPEFLTYFQNEAQLEKSRLLSDRFSAERPKGSFSTLEIQRTEQGDSAMYLCASSLVGGGGYTFGSGTRLTVV.